One sample yielded the 19 T cell receptor beta chains listed below, sequenced in a study of blood T cell repertoires in COVID-19. Profiling relied on immunoSEQ multiplex PCR, and the TCRdb table lists in-frame clones only, not all of them. Of some 150,000 clones in the sample, roughly 85% were seen once. Sample: peripheral blood. The receptors were sampled from a human donor with acute or convalescent COVID-19. The donor label of this sample is uncertain.

The chain links TRBV7-2 to TRBJ2-5, with D possibly being TRBD2 (5 bases). The CDR3 sequence is 13 residues long. Germline lookup yields CDR1 SGHTA and CDR2 FQGNSA. The V end was cut by 5 bases, the J end by 7 bases, with 14 bases between. DNA of the CDR3: TGTGCCAGCAGCAGGGTGCGGAGCGGGACCCAGTACTTC. As protein: CASSRVRSGTQYF.

J is TRBJ2-7 and V is TRBV7-9; TRBD2 matches at 13 bases. The germline gives CDR1 SEHNR, CDR2 FQNEAQ (reference sequence). CDR3 length: 17 amino acids. After removal of 6 bases from V and 7 bases from J, the junction contained 15 bases not matched to a gene. The CDR3 region is CASSLFTRLAGGREQYF. Written as DNA, the CDR3 is TGTGCCAGCAGTCTCTTCACCCGACTAGCGGGGGGTAGAGAGCAGTACTTC. Based on the CDR3 plus reference TRBV7-9 and TRBJ2-7, the full variable domain is DTGVSQNPRHKITKRGQNVTFRCDPISEHNRLYWYRQTLGQGPEFLTYFQNEAQLEKSRLLSDRFSAERPKGSFSTLEIQRTEQGDSAMYLCASSLFTRLAGGREQYFGPGTRLTVT.

This clone was recorded a few times. V is TRBV19 and J is TRBJ2-3, with D perhaps TRBD2 (6 bases). The ends were cut back, 7 bases at V and 2 bases at J, with 19 bases in the middle. CDR1 is LNHDA, CDR2 SQIVND, per germline (reference sequence). There are 16 residues in the CDR3. CDR3 protein: CASTSEGSPLTDTQYF. The CDR3 nucleotides are TGTGCCAGTACCTCGGAGGGGAGCCCGCTCACAGATACGCAGTATTTT.

The gene calls are TRBV13 and TRBJ1-3; the D is unclear. Trimming took off 0 bases at V and 4 bases at J, with 13 bases between the two ends. The CDR3 contains 16 residues. Per the germline V gene, CDR1 is PRHDT and CDR2 is FYEKMQ (reference sequence). DNA for the CDR3: TGTGCCAGCAGCTTAGGAATCAGGCTTTTGGGAAACACCATATATTTT. This encodes CASSLGIRLLGNTIYF.

The CDR3 region has the DNA TGTGCCAGTAGTATATTGGGGGGAGGGACCTACAATGAGCAGTTCTTC. Protein: CASSILGGGTYNEQFF. The chain joins TRBV19 to TRBJ2-1; the match to TRBD2 covers 7 bases. The trim removed 2 bases at V and 2 bases at J, leaving 6 bases unmatched. The CDR3 totals 16 residues. Germline V gene data show CDR1 as LNHDA and CDR2 as SQIVND (reference sequence).

The chain carries TRBV19 and TRBJ1-2, with TRBD1 identical over 8 bases. V dropped 7 bases and J dropped 1; count of bases not matched to a gene: 8. CDR3 size: 15 residues. CDR1 LNHDA and CDR2 SQIVND come from the germline V gene (reference sequence). CDR3 sequence: CASNNRGTINYGYTF. Written as DNA, the CDR3 is TGTGCCAGTAATAACAGGGGGACGATTAACTATGGCTACACCTTC.

The gene calls are TRBV16 and TRBJ1-2; possible D gene TRBD1, 6 bases. The CDR3 is made up of 14 amino acids. Per the germline V gene, CDR1 is KGHSY and CDR2 is FQNENV. Deletions cut 4 bases from V and 7 bases from J, with 16 bases between. Here the CDR3 reads CASSPPRGGRGYTF. The CDR3 bases are TGTGCCAGCAGCCCCCCCAGGGGTGGCCGTGGCTACACCTTC.

J is TRBJ2-3 and V is TRBV7-2; 8 nucleotides match TRBD2. The CDR3 totals 16 residues. Trimming at V came to 0 bases and at J to 3 bases, leaving 5 bases not matched to a gene. Looked up from germline, CDR1 is SGHTA and CDR2 is FQGNSA. DNA for the CDR3: TGTGCCAGCAGCTTAGCGAGAGCGGGGGAAACAGATACGCAGTATTTT. This codes for CASSLARAGETDTQYF.

V is TRBV12-5 and J is TRBJ2-5, with 9 nucleotides matching TRBD1. The J segment lost 2 bases and the V segment lost 1 base, leaving 5 bases of the junction unmatched. Germline-derived CDR1 and CDR2 are LGHNT and FRNRAP. The CDR3 covers 16 residues. The CDR3 spells CASGLGSTGGQETQYF. The CDR3, as DNA: TGTGCTAGTGGTTTGGGTTCGACAGGGGGGCAAGAGACCCAGTACTTC.

The V gene is TRBV6-5, the J gene TRBJ1-5, with a tentative D call TRBD1 (5 bases). Germline CDR1 reads MNHEY; CDR2 reads SVGAGI. The V end was cut by 4 bases, the J end by 0 bases, with 10 bases between. This CDR3 region has 15 residues. DNA of the CDR3: TGTGCCAGCAGTTGGGGCCGCTATAGCAATCAGCCCCAGCATTTT. Its protein is CASSWGRYSNQPQHF.

This chain joins TRBV14 and TRBJ2-2, with 8 bases that match TRBD1. This CDR3 region has 14 residues. J lost 5 bases, V lost 6 bases, and 5 bases had no gene match. Germline V gene data show CDR1 as SGHDN and CDR2 as FVKESK. The CDR3 nucleotides are TGTGCCAGCAGGAGACAGGGGCTGACCGGGGAGCTGTTTTTT. This encodes CASRRQGLTGELFF.

This clone was picked up a small number of times. This chain joins TRBV19 and TRBJ1-2; D is undetermined. V was trimmed by 9 bases and J by 4 bases, leaving 21 bases between them. CDR3 length: 15 amino acids. Germline CDR1 reads LNHDA; CDR2 reads SQIVND (reference sequence). CDR3 coding DNA: TGTGCCAGCCAATCCGGGAGCGTTGAGGCCTATGGCTACACCTTC. It yields the protein CASQSGSVEAYGYTF.

This sequence joins TRBV7-2 and TRBJ2-1; D is possibly TRBD2 (5 bases). The CDR3 is 15 residues long. Trimming cost V 0 bases and J 9 bases, with 15 bases left between them. The germline V gene encodes CDR1 SGHTA and CDR2 FQGNSA. The CDR3 is CASSLAGGLAGEQFF. CDR3 in DNA: TGTGCCAGCAGCTTAGCGGGTGGTCTAGCCGGTGAGCAGTTCTTC.

The genes are TRBV9 and TRBJ1-2; 7 bases align to TRBD1. V was pared by 2 bases and J by 8 bases, with 6 bases of the junction left unmatched. Germline-derived CDR1 and CDR2 are SGDLS and YYNGEE. This CDR3 comprises 13 residues. CDR3 sequence: CASSVGTGEGYTF. The CDR3 nucleotides read TGTGCCAGCAGCGTTGGAACAGGGGAGGGCTACACCTTC.

CDR3 protein: CASSLARTGNTGELFF. The CDR3 coding sequence is TGCGCCAGCAGCTTGGCCCGGACAGGGAACACCGGGGAGCTGTTTTTT. The chain couples TRBV5-1 to TRBJ2-2, with 7 bases fitting TRBD1. The V gene's germline CDR1 is SGHRS and CDR2 YFSETQ. This CDR3 is 16 amino acids long. V gave up 0 bases and J gave up 1 base; unmatched junction bases: 3.

The chain uses TRBV28 and TRBJ1-4; 10 bases align to TRBD1. Trimming took 6 bases from V and 5 from J; bases not matched to a gene: 6. This CDR3 comprises 15 residues. Per germline, CDR1 MDHEN and CDR2 SYDVKM. CDR3 in DNA: TGTGCCAGCAGCCCCCAGGGACAGGGGAATGAAAAACTGTTTTTT. As protein: CASSPQGQGNEKLFF.

V and J are TRBV7-2 and TRBJ1-1, with 9 nucleotides matching TRBD1. Germline CDR1 is SGHTA and CDR2 is FQGNSA. The CDR3 has 12 residues. V shed 5 bases, J shed 8 bases, and the junction held 3 bases outside the gene matches. This chain's CDR3 is CASSIQGAEAFF. The CDR3 region has the DNA TGTGCCAGCAGCATACAGGGGGCGGAAGCTTTCTTT.

The chain is built from TRBV4-3 and TRBJ1-1; D call uncertain. V was clipped by 2 bases and J by 6 bases, with 10 bases between them. This CDR3 spans 13 amino acids. Per the germline V gene, CDR1 is LGHNA and CDR2 is YSLEER. CDR3 DNA sequence: TGCGCCAGCAGCCAAAGGAGCCCCCCTGAAGCTTTCTTT. As protein: CASSQRSPPEAFF.

The chain links TRBV7-3 to TRBJ1-2, with 7 bases lining up with TRBD1. After removal of 4 bases from V and 0 bases from J, the junction contained 11 bases not matched to a gene. Germline V gene sequence: CDR1 SGHTA, CDR2 FQGTGA. CDR3 length: 17 residues. The CDR3 is CASSSPNTGQPNYGYTF. In nucleotides, the CDR3 is TGTGCCAGCAGCTCCCCTAACACGGGACAGCCTAACTATGGCTACACCTTC.